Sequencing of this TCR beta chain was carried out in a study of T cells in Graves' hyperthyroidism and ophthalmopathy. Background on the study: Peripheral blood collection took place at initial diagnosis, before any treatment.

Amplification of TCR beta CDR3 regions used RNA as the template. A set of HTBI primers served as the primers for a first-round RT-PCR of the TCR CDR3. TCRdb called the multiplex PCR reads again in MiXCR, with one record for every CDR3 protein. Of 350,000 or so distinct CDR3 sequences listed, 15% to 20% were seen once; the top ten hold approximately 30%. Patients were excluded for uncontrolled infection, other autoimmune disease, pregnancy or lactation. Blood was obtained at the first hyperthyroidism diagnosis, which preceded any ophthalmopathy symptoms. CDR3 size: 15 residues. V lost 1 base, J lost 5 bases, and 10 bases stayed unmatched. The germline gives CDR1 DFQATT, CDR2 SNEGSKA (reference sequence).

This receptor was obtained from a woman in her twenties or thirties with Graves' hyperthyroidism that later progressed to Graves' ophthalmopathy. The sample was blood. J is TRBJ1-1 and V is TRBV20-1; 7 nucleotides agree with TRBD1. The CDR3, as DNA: TGCAGTGCTAGAGCTCTCGGCAGGGGGAGGACTGAAGCTTTCTTT. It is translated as CSARALGRGRTEAFF.